A single sample gave rise to the 18 T cell receptor beta chains below, sequenced in a study of T cell repertoires in cytomegalovirus infection. In TCRdb, the reads were re-called with MiXCR into one record per CDR3 protein. Found here are around 330,000 distinct CDR3 sequences, roughly 15% of them singletons; the top ten hold around 11%. The sample consisted of PBMCs. The receptors here all came from a human donor in good health (CMV status not recorded). Some clones in this sample may be carry-over from other donors' samples.

This chain uses TRBV7-2 with TRBJ2-7, with D possibly matching TRBD1 (6 bases). Germline CDR1 SGHTA, CDR2 FQGNSA. Trimming removed 5 bases at V and 5 bases at J, with 16 bases between. The CDR3 covers 14 residues. CDR3 DNA: TGTGCCAGCAGCCCCGGTGAGGGGGTCAACGAGCAGTACTTC. It specifies CASSPGEGVNEQYF.

Concerning this clonotype: Just one base apart from a much larger clone, this may be a read error. This sequence joins TRBV6-2 or TRBV6-3 and TRBJ1-1, with D possibly TRBD1 on 5 matching bases. The germline CDR1 and CDR2 sequences are MNHEY and SVGEGT. CDR3 size: 13 residues. The CDR3 DNA reads as TGTGCCAACAGTTACCCAGGGAATACTGAAGCTTTCTTT. This codes for CANSYPGNTEAFF.

The rearrangement links TRBV20-1 to TRBJ1-2; D is possibly TRBD1 (6 bases). Germline V gene sequence: CDR1 DFQATT, CDR2 SNEGSKA (reference sequence). The CDR3 contains 13 residues. The germline V and J ends were trimmed by 1 base and 8 bases, with 14 bases remaining between them. The CDR3 sequence is CSARVQGDQGYTF. As DNA, the CDR3 is TGCAGTGCTAGAGTACAGGGTGATCAAGGCTACACCTTC.

The table lists this clonotype with a few counts. The CDR3 here is CSARGPAQNTEAFF. The CDR3 bases are TGCAGTGCTAGAGGGCCCGCCCAAAACACTGAAGCTTTCTTT. This chain uses TRBV20-1 with TRBJ1-1; D not resolved. The CDR3 runs 14 residues. CDR1 and CDR2 (germline): DFQATT, SNEGSKA (reference sequence). Trimming left V 1 base short and J 2 bases short, with 11 bases between.

This clonotype was counted a few times. V usage is TRBV12-3 or TRBV12-4 and J usage is TRBJ2-3; 10 bases map to TRBD2. Trimming at V came to 4 bases and at J to 5 bases, leaving 15 bases not matched to a gene. The CDR3 has 18 residues. The CDR3 loop reads CASSYGLLLAGGLDTQYF. The CDR3 nucleotides read TGTGCCAGCAGTTACGGCCTCCTGTTAGCGGGGGGCCTAGATACGCAGTATTTT.

In its sample, this clonotype was seen many times. V and J are TRBV20-1 and TRBJ1-1; D is uncertain. The CDR3 runs 14 residues. V was clipped by 6 bases and J by 0 bases, with 14 bases between them. Per the germline V gene, CDR1 is DFQATT and CDR2 is SNEGSKA (reference sequence). CDR3 protein: CSAASPGVNTEAFF. The CDR3 region has the DNA TGCAGTGCCGCCTCCCCTGGGGTGAACACTGAAGCTTTCTTT.

The rearrangement joins TRBV6-8 to TRBJ1-1, with a possible D match to TRBD1 (5 bases). The V gene's germline CDR1 is MNHGY and CDR2 SAAAGT. Trimming left V 2 bases short and J 8 bases short, with 12 bases between. The length of the CDR3 is 13 residues. CDR3 sequence reads: CASSYTARDEAFF. The CDR3 DNA follows: TGTGCCAGCAGTTACACCGCAAGGGACGAAGCTTTCTTT.

This clonotype was counted at least ten times. The V call is TRBV7-8, the J call TRBJ1-2, with 9 bases fitting TRBD1. Germline CDR1 reads SGHVS; CDR2 reads FQNEAQ. J lost 10 bases, V lost 4 bases, and 10 bases had no gene match. The CDR3 is 14 residues long. In DNA form, the CDR3 reads TGTGCCAGCAGCTCCCGGGACAGGGATTCTGACTACACCTTC. Translation: CASSSRDRDSDYTF.

The chain joins TRBV19 to TRBJ2-2; no reliable D call. CDR1 is LNHDA, CDR2 SQIVND, per germline (reference sequence). This CDR3 has 11 residues. V was cut by 10 bases and J by 9 bases, with 12 bases left in between. This chain's CDR3 is CATRASRELFF. In DNA form, the CDR3 reads TGTGCCACTCGGGCCTCCAGGGAGCTGTTTTTT.

This clonotype was detected ten times or more. V and J are TRBV12-3 or TRBV12-4 and TRBJ1-1, with 9 positions matching TRBD1. The V and J ends lost 6 bases and 4 bases, in that order; junction bases with no gene match: 6. The CDR3 has 14 residues. Here the CDR3 DNA reads TGTGCCAGCAGGGGGGACAGGGATTTCACTGAAGCTTTCTTT. Translated, it gives CASRGDRDFTEAFF.

This clonotype was seen a few times. V is TRBV5-1 and J is TRBJ2-7; no reliable D call. This CDR3 region has 13 residues. V lost 5 bases and J 3 bases, leaving 12 bases between the germline ends. The germline V gene encodes CDR1 SGHRS and CDR2 YFSETQ. CDR3 sequence reads: CASSNAGGYEQYF. The CDR3 DNA is TGCGCCAGCAGTAATGCAGGTGGCTACGAGCAGTACTTC. The whole variable domain, remainder taken from reference TRBV5-1 and TRBJ2-7, is KAGVTQTPRYLIKTRGQQVTLSCSPISGHRSVSWYQQTPGQGLQFLFEYFSETQRNKGNFPGRFSGRQFSNSRSEMNVSTLELGDSALYLCASSNAGGYEQYFGPGTRLTVT.

The chain combines TRBV7-2 with TRBJ2-7, with D unresolved. Germline-derived CDR1 and CDR2 are SGHTA and FQGNSA. Trimming cost V 5 bases and J 0 bases, with 5 bases left between them. The CDR3 is 12 residues long. CDR3 protein: CASSKSSYEQYF. The DNA of the CDR3 is TGTGCCAGCAGCAAAAGCTCCTACGAGCAGTACTTC. The full variable domain, rest sourced from reference TRBV7-2 and TRBJ2-7, is GAGVSQSPSNKVTEKGKDVELRCDPISGHTALYWYRQSLGQGLEFLIYFQGNSAPDKSGLPSDRFSAERTGGSVSTLTIQRTQQEDSAVYLCASSKSSYEQYFGPGTRLTVT.

The V call is TRBV20-1, the J call TRBJ1-4; 7 bases align to TRBD1. V was pared by 0 bases and J by 6 bases, with 7 bases of the junction left unmatched. The CDR3 contains 15 residues. Germline values: CDR1 DFQATT, CDR2 SNEGSKA (reference sequence). CDR3 residues: CSARDFGQGDEKLFF. The CDR3 DNA follows: TGCAGTGCTAGAGATTTTGGGCAGGGGGATGAAAAACTGTTTTTT.

V is TRBV28 and J is TRBJ2-7; no firm D call. V lost 7 bases and J 5 bases, leaving 24 bases between the germline ends. Germline loops: CDR1 MDHEN, CDR2 SYDVKM. There are 16 residues in the CDR3. DNA for the CDR3: TGTGCCAGCATTCCTCACTCAGGTGTGTTGTGGGACGAGCAGTACTTC. It specifies CASIPHSGVLWDEQYF.

This clonotype was picked up many times. The gene calls are TRBV12-3 or TRBV12-4 and TRBJ2-7; TRBD1 matches 9 bases. The CDR3 totals 14 residues. Trimming removed 3 bases from V and 3 bases from J; junction bases left unmatched: 3. The CDR3: CASSFTGGVYEQYF. The CDR3 region has the DNA TGTGCCAGCAGTTTTACAGGGGGCGTCTACGAGCAGTACTTC.

This chain connects TRBV20-1 to TRBJ1-5; D remains ambiguous. The germline V and J ends were trimmed by 3 bases and 1 base, with 7 bases remaining between them. The germline V gene has CDR1 DFQATT and CDR2 SNEGSKA (reference sequence). The CDR3 length is 13 residues. CDR3 in amino acids: CSAREVSNQPQHF. CDR3 nucleotide sequence: TGCAGTGCTAGGGAAGTAAGCAATCAGCCCCAGCATTTT.

A few counts support this clonotype. The chain couples TRBV28 to TRBJ2-7; the match to TRBD1 covers 7 bases. Trimming removed 4 bases from V and 8 bases from J; junction bases left unmatched: 8. CDR3 length equals 13 residues. Germline CDR1 MDHEN, CDR2 SYDVKM. DNA for the CDR3: TGTGCCAGCAGTTCTATAGACAGGGATAAGCAGTACTTC. Translation: CASSSIDRDKQYF.

The rearrangement uses TRBV3-1 and TRBJ1-2; D gene unclear. The germline V gene has CDR1 LGHDT and CDR2 YNNKEL (reference sequence). The CDR3 sequence is 14 residues long. With 0 bases removed from V and 4 bases from J, the gap between germline ends came to 9 bases. The CDR3 protein is CASSQEEPGYGYTF. CDR3 coding DNA: TGTGCCAGCAGCCAAGAAGAACCAGGCTATGGCTACACCTTC.